This T cell receptor (beta chain) was recorded in a study of T cell repertoires in cytomegalovirus infection (dated by TCRdb to about 2019). Turning to the overall study: Donor HLA type was relevant to the analysis, because carriage of CMV infection together with the matching HLA type was indicated by public TCR beta signatures. The study at large found these results: The ex vivo response was dominated by HLA-C-restricted CMV-specific TCR beta clonotypes, which also provided the single most frequent clonotype in two of eight donors. In both this cohort and an independent roughly 330-donor cohort, the cumulative frequency of public TCR beta family members distinguished carriers of CMV infection plus the relevant HLA type.

Regarding this clonotype: There is no known antigen for this receptor. No much larger clone exists at a distance of one base, and base qualities are not known.

TCRdb lists the instrument as Illumina HiSeq 1500. The public reads were quality trimmed at Q25 with fastp and then assembled into clones with MiXCR by TCRdb, keeping productive beta chains. One record per CDR3 amino acid sequence lists the most common genes and DNA. The sample table contains nearly 550,000 distinct CDR3 sequences; only one count was recorded for approximately 17% of them. Clones ranked in the top ten supply roughly a quarter of the sample. Via the germline V gene, CDR1 is MDHEN and CDR2 SYDVKM. Including cysteine and phenylalanine, the CDR3 has 13 amino acids. The entry retains the CDR3 DNA only, 39 bases that are in frame from base 1. V and J lose 6 bases and 6 bases, and a span of 14 bases separates them.

The chain couples TRBV28 to TRBJ1-1, with no confident D gene call. This sequence originates from a human donor in good health (CMV status not recorded). Some clones in this sample may be carry-over from other donors' samples. Sequenced input: CD8+ T cells from PBMCs. Here is the DNA: TGTGCCAGCAGCCCAGACTGGGGAGCTGAAGCTTTCTTT. Its product reads: CASSPDWGAEAFF.